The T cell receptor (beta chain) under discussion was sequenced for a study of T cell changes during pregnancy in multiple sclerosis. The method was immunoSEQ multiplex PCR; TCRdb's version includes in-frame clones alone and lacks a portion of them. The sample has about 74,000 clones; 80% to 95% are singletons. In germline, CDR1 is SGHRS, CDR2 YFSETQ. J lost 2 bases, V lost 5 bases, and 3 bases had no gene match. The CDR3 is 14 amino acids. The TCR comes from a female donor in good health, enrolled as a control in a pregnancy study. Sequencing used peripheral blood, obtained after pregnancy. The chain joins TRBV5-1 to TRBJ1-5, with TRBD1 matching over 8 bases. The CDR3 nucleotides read TGCGCCAGCAGTTCGACAGGGGGCAATCAGCCCCAGCATTTT. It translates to CASSSTGGNQPQHF.